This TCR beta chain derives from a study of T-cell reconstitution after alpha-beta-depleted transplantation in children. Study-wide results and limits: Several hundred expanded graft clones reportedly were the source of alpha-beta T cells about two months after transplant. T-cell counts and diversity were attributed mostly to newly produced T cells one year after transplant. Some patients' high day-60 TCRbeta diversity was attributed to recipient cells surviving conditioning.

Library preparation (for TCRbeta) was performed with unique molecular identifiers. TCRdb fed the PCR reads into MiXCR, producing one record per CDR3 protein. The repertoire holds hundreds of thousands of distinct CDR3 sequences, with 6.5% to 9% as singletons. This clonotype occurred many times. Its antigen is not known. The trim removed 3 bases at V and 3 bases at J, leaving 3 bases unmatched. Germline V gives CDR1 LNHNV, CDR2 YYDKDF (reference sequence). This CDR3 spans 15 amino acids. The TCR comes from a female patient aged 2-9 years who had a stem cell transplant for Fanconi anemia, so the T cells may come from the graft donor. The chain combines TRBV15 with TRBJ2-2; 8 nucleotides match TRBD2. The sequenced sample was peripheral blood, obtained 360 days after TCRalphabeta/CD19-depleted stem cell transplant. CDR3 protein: CATSRRGAHTGELFF. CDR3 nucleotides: TGTGCCACCAGCAGGCGGGGGGCCCACACCGGGGAGCTGTTTTTT.